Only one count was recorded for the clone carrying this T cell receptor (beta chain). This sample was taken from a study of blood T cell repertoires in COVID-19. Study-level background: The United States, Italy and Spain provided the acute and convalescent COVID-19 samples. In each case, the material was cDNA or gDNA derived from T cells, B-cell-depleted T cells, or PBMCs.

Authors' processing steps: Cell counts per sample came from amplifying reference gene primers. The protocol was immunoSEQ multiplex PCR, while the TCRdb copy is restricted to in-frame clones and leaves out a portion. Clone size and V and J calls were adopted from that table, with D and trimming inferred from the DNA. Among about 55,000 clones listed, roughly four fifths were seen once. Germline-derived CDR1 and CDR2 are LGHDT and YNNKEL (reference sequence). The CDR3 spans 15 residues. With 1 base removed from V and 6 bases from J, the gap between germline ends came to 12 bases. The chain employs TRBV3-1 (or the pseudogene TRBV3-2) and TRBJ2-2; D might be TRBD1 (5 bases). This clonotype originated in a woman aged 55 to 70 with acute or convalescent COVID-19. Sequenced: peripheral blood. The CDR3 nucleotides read TGTGCCAGCAGCCAAGTCCAGGGTATCCCCGGGGAGCTGTTTTTT. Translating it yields CASSQVQGIPGELFF.